This TCR beta chain was found in a study of a mutant IDH1 vaccine in newly diagnosed glioma. Generated by immunoSEQ multiplex PCR, the TCRdb table keeps only in-frame clones and is missing some. Of approximately 52,000 clones listed, over 65% were seen once; the top ten hold around 1.9%. Time point described: baseline, week 1 (first vaccination visit). Stated treatment: pre-vaccination baseline after standard-of-care therapy. The CDR3 length is 13 residues. Germline assignment: CDR1 KGHSH and CDR2 LQKENI. V lost 3 bases and J lost 0, with 6 bases in between. The sequencing used PBMCs, collected from a glioma patient treated with radiotherapy, temozolomide or both. This TCR was sampled from a woman aged 35 to 49 with glioma. J is TRBJ2-7 and V is TRBV18; D may be TRBD2 (5 bases). The CDR3 spells CASSPGGSYEQYF. CDR3 nucleotide sequence: TGTGCCAGCTCACCCGGAGGCTCCTACGAGCAGTACTTC.